This TCR beta chain originates from a study of blood T cell repertoires in COVID-19. As processed by the authors: From reference gene primer amplification, estimates of nucleated cell counts were derived. The table came from immunoSEQ multiplex PCR; TCRdb's copy has only in-frame clones and leaves some out. Clone size and the V and J calls come from that table; the DNA yielded D and trimming. This table holds about 410,000 clones, approximately 90% found once. The CDR3 consists of 16 residues. The V gene lost 5 bases and the J gene lost 2 bases, with 17 bases spanning the gap. From germline, CDR1 is SGHNT and CDR2 YENEEA.

The rearrangement uses TRBV11-3 and TRBJ2-3; D is perhaps TRBD1 (6 bases). Sample: peripheral blood. The TCR comes from a woman under 40 with active or convalescent COVID-19. In DNA, the CDR3 is TGTGCCAGCAGCCTGACAGGCCCTGGGGCCACAGATACGCAGTATTTT. This sequence encodes CASSLTGPGATDTQYF.